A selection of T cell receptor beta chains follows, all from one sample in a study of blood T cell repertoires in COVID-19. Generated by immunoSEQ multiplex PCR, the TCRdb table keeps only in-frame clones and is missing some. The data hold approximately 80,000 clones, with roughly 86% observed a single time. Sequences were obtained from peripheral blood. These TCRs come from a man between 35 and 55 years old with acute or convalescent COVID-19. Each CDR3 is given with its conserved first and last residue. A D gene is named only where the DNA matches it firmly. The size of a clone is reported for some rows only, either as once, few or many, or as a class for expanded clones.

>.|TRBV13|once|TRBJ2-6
CASTKTGISGANVLTF
TGTGCCAGCACCAAAACGGGGATCTCTGGGGCCAACGTCCTGACTTTC
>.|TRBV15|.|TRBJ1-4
CATSRARREGKKLFF
TGTGCCACCAGCAGGGCTCGACGGGAGGGTAAAAAACTGTTTTTT
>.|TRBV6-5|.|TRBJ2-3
CASSQAVSTDTQYF
TGTGCCAGCAGCCAAGCGGTTAGCACAGATACGCAGTATTTT
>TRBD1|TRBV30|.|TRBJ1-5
CAWGEGQGNQPQHF
TGTGCCTGGGGCGAGGGACAGGGGAATCAGCCCCAGCATTTT
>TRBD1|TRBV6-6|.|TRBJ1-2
CASSYGQGSRYGYTF
TGTGCCAGCAGTTATGGACAGGGTTCCCGCTATGGCTACACCTTC
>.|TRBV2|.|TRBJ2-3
CASSGNRGDTQYF
TGTGCCAGCAGTGGAAATCGCGGAGATACGCAGTATTTT
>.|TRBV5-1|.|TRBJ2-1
CASSPSRGYYNEQFF
TGCGCCAGCAGCCCCAGCCGGGGGTACTACAATGAGCAGTTCTTC
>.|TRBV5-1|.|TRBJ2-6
CASSLGQFDSGANVLTF
TGCGCCAGCAGCTTGGGACAGTTCGACTCTGGGGCCAACGTCCTGACTTTC
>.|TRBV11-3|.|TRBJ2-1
CASSARTTQEVNEQFF
TGTGCCAGCAGCGCCCGGACTACCCAAGAAGTAAATGAGCAGTTCTTC
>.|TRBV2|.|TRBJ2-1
CASLGSGTRPYNEQFF
TGTGCCAGCCTTGGATCAGGGACAAGGCCCTACAATGAGCAGTTCTTC
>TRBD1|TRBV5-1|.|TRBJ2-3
CASSPVGARDSRTSTDTQYF
TGCGCCAGCAGCCCGGTTGGGGCTAGGGACAGCAGAACTAGCACAGATACGCAGTATTTT
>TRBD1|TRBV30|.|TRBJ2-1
CAWRTGTGGKEQFF
TGTGCCTGGAGAACCGGGACAGGGGGCAAAGAGCAGTTCTTC
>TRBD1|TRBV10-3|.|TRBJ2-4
CAISLGTGDQNIQYF
TGTGCCATCAGTTTAGGGACAGGGGACCAAAACATTCAGTACTTC
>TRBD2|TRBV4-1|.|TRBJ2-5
CASSQIAGGLMTQYF
TGCGCCAGCAGCCAAATAGCGGGAGGGCTAATGACCCAGTACTTC
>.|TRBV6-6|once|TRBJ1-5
CASTLNGGDNQPQHF
TGTGCCAGCACCCTTAACGGAGGAGACAATCAGCCCCAGCATTTT
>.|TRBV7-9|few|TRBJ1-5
CASSHTGRPQPQHF
TGTGCCAGCAGCCACACAGGGCGCCCTCAGCCCCAGCATTTT
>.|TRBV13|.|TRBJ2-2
CASTITIKAGELFF
TGTGCCAGCACCATAACTATCAAGGCCGGGGAGCTGTTTTTT
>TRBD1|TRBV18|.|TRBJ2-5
CASSQGTGNQETQYF
TGTGCCAGCTCGCAAGGGACAGGGAACCAAGAGACCCAGTACTTC
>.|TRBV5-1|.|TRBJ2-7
CASSSQVLPPYEQYF
TGCGCCAGCAGCTCTCAGGTGCTACCCCCCTACGAGCAGTACTTC
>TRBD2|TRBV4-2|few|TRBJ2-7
CASSREVTSGPGGEQYF
TGTGCCAGCAGCCGGGAAGTAACATCGGGCCCGGGGGGCGAGCAGTACTTC
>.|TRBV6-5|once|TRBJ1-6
CASRGQWNSPLHF
TGTGCCAGCAGAGGACAGTGGAATTCACCCCTCCACTTT
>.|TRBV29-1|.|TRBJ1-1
CSVEGEIGSTEAFF
TGCAGCGTTGAAGGGGAAATCGGGAGCACTGAAGCTTTCTTT
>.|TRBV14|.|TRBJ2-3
CASSQDRYRAQYF
TGTGCCAGCAGCCAAGATAGGTACAGGGCGCAGTATTTT
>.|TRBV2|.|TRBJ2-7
CASSVDRLSSYEQYF
TGTGCCAGCAGTGTAGACAGGTTGAGCTCCTACGAGCAGTACTTC
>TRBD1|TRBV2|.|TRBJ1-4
CASSRDSSNEKLFF
TGTGCCAGCAGCCGGGACAGTTCTAATGAAAAACTGTTTTTT
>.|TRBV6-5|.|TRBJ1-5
CASKGLGARQPQHF
TGTGCCAGCAAGGGCTTGGGGGCTCGTCAGCCCCAGCATTTT
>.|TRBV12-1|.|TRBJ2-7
CASSPRARPGLAGGFYEQYF
TGTGCCAGCAGCCCCAGGGCACGCCCGGGACTAGCGGGGGGGTTTTACGAGCAGTACTTC
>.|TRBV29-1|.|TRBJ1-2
CSVGRGAGPANYGYTF
TGCAGCGTTGGAAGGGGTGCTGGGCCGGCTAACTATGGCTACACCTTC
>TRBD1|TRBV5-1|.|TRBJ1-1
CASRDRDRANTEAFF
TGCGCCAGCAGAGATCGTGACAGGGCAAACACTGAAGCTTTCTTT
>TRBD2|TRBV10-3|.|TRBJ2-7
CAIREGTGGYEQYF
TGTGCCATCAGGGAGGGGACGGGAGGCTACGAGCAGTACTTC
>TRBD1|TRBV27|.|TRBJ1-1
CASSLLDRATEAFF
TGTGCCAGCAGCTTACTCGACAGGGCCACTGAAGCTTTCTTT
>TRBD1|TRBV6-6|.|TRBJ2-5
CASRETGGETQYF
TGTGCCAGCAGAGAGACAGGGGGTGAGACCCAGTACTTC
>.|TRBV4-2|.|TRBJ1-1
CASSHGAVNTEAFF
TGTGCCAGCAGCCATGGAGCAGTCAACACTGAAGCTTTCTTT
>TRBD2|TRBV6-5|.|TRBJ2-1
CASRRSGSAYNEQFF
TGTGCCAGCAGAAGGAGCGGGAGTGCCTACAATGAGCAGTTCTTC
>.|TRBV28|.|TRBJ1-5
CASSLWEGSGNQPQHF
TGTGCCAGCAGTTTATGGGAGGGTTCGGGCAATCAGCCCCAGCATTTT
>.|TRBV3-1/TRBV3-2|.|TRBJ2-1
CASSQGGRNDEQFF
TGTGCCAGCAGCCAAGGGGGGCGGAATGATGAGCAGTTCTTC
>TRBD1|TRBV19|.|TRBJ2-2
CASSIGTGIPGELFF
TGTGCCAGTAGTATCGGGACAGGAATCCCCGGGGAGCTGTTTTTT
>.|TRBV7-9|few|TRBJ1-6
CASSYPGDNSPLHF
TGTGCCAGCAGCTACCCAGGGGATAATTCACCCCTCCACTTT
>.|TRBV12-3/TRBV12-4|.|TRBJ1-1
CASILYTEAFF
TGTGCCAGCATCCTATACACTGAAGCTTTCTTT
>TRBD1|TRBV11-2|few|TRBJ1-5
CASSTRPDRGPSNQPQHF
TGTGCCAGCAGCACTAGACCAGACAGGGGGCCTAGCAATCAGCCCCAGCATTTT
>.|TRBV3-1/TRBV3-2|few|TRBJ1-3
CASEGRRGNTIYF
TGTGCCAGCGAGGGTCGTAGAGGAAACACCATATATTTT
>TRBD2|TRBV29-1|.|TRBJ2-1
CSVGPGGNEQFF
TGCAGCGTTGGGCCGGGGGGGAATGAGCAGTTCTTC
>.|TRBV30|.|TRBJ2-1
CAWSQGSYNEQFF
TGTGCCTGGAGTCAGGGCTCCTACAATGAGCAGTTCTTC
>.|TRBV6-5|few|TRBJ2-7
CASSYSRGNNEQYF
TGTGCCAGCAGTTACTCACGGGGAAATAACGAGCAGTACTTC
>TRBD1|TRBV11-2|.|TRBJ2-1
CASSFRGQGAWNEQFF
TGTGCCAGCAGCTTTAGGGGACAGGGGGCTTGGAATGAGCAGTTCTTC
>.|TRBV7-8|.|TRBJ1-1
CASSLEAGVTEAFF
TGTGCCAGCAGCTTAGAGGCAGGGGTCACTGAAGCTTTCTTT
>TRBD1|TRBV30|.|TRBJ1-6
CAWHRGERSPLHF
TGTGCCTGGCACAGGGGGGAGAGGTCACCCCTCCACTTT
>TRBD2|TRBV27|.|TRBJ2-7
CASSFAAGGSREQYF
TGTGCCAGCAGTTTTGCCGCGGGGGGGTCCCGAGAGCAGTACTTC
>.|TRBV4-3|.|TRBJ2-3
CASSQLTSLADTQYF
TGCGCCAGCAGCCAACTAACTAGTTTGGCAGATACGCAGTATTTT
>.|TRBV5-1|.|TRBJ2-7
CASSYLGGASYEQYF
TGCGCCAGCAGCTATTTAGGCGGGGCCTCCTACGAGCAGTACTTC
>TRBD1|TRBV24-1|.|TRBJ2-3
CATSDGTGADTQYF
TGTGCCACCAGTGATGGAACAGGGGCAGATACGCAGTATTTT
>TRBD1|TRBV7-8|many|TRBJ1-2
CASSLRDRARGYTF
TGTGCCAGCAGCTTACGGGACAGGGCTCGCGGCTACACCTTC
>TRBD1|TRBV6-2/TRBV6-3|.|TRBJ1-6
CASRPGTANSPLHF
TGTGCCAGCAGACCTGGGACAGCCAATTCACCCCTCCACTTT